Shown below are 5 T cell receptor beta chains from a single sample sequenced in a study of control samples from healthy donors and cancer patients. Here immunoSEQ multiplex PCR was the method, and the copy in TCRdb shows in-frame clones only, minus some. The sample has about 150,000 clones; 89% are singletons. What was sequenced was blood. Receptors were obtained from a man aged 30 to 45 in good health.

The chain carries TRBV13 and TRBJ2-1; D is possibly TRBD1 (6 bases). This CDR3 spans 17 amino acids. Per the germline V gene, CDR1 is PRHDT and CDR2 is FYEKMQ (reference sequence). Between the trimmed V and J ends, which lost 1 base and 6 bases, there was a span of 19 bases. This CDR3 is CASSLVLGASFGNEQFF. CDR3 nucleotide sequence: TGTGCCAGCAGCTTAGTTCTGGGGGCTAGTTTCGGCAATGAGCAGTTCTTC.

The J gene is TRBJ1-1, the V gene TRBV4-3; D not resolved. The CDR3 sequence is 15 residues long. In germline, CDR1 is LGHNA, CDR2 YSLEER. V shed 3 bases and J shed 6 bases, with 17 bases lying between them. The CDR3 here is CASSHPGGGIAEAFF. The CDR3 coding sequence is TGCGCCAGCAGCCACCCCGGCGGAGGGATCGCTGAAGCTTTCTTT.

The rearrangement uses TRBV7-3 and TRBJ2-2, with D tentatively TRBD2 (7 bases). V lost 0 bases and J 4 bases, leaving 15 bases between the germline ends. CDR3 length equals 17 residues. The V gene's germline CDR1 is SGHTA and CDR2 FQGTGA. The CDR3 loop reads CASSLTGGSGATGELFF. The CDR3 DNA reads TGTGCCAGCAGCTTAACGGGGGGCAGCGGGGCCACCGGGGAGCTGTTTTTT.

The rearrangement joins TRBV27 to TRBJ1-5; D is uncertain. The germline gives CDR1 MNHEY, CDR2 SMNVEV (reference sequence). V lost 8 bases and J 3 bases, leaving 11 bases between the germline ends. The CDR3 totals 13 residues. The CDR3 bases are TGTGCCAGCGCCTACAGATCCAATCAGCCCCAGCATTTT. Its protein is CASAYRSNQPQHF.

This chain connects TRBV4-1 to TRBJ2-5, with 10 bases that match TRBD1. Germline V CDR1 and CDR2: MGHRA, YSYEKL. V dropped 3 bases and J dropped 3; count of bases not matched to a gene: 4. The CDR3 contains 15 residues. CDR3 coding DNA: TGCGCCAGCAGCCAGGGACAGGGGTCTAAAGAGACCCAGTACTTC. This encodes CASSQGQGSKETQYF.